The 20 T cell receptor beta chains reported below all come from one sample, sequenced in a study of OX40 agonist ivuxolimab in advanced cancers. Only in-frame clones appear in the TCRdb table, and some are missing; sequencing was by immunoSEQ multiplex PCR. The sample yields some 130,000 clones, around nine tenths seen once. The material was CD4+ or CD8+ T cells sorted from blood, obtained in a trial of the OX40 agonist ivuxolimab. The receptors were gathered from an adult with an advanced solid tumor such as melanoma, head and neck, liver or kidney cancer.

This clone was picked up one time. V usage is TRBV6-6 and J usage is TRBJ1-5; D gene uncertain. The V end was cut by 2 bases, the J end by 2 bases, with 10 bases between. The germline V gene encodes CDR1 MNHNY and CDR2 SVGAGI (reference sequence). This CDR3 is built from 15 residues. CDR3 nucleotides: TGTGCCAGCAGTTACCGCAGGTCAGGCAATCAGCCCCAGCATTTT. Its protein is CASSYRRSGNQPQHF.

The rearrangement joins TRBV9 to TRBJ2-1, with D tentatively TRBD1 or TRBD2 (6 bases each). With 0 bases removed from V and 4 bases from J, the gap between germline ends came to 11 bases. The CDR3 runs to 15 residues. Germline V lookup: CDR1 SGDLS, CDR2 YYNGEE. The CDR3 loop reads CASSVGLGGYNEQFF. The CDR3 DNA sequence: TGTGCCAGCAGCGTAGGACTAGGGGGTTACAATGAGCAGTTCTTC. The entire variable domain, with the rest obtained from reference TRBV9 and TRBJ2-1, is as follows: DSGVTQTPKHLITATGQRVTLRCSPRSGDLSVYWYQQSLDQGLQFLIQYYNGEERAKGNILERFSAQQFPDLHSELNLSSLELGDSALYFCASSVGLGGYNEQFFGPGTRLTVL.

The J gene is TRBJ2-3, the V gene TRBV12-2; no check of the table's D call, TRBD2, against the DNA was made. TRBV12-2 counts as a pseudogene. This CDR3 is built from 18 residues. The CDR3, as DNA: TGTGCAAGTCGCATTCCCCCTAGCGGGAGCACTAGCACAGATGCGCAGTATTTT. Translating it yields CASRIPPSGSTSTDAQYF.

J is TRBJ1-2 and V is TRBV6-5; 9 bases are shared with TRBD1. The germline V gene encodes CDR1 MNHEY and CDR2 SVGAGI. V lost 10 bases and J lost 8; bases outside the gene matches: 8. The CDR3 is 12 amino acids. In DNA, the CDR3 is TGTGCCACCTTTAGACAGGGGGAAGGCTACACCTTC. As protein: CATFRQGEGYTF.

Concerning this clone: The sample has other DNA sequences that encode this CDR3 too. This sequence joins TRBV27 and TRBJ1-5; D unresolved. CDR3 length: 13 residues. Germline loops: CDR1 MNHEY, CDR2 SMNVEV (reference sequence). Deletions cut 2 bases from V and 4 bases from J, with 6 bases between. The CDR3 nucleotides read TGTGCCAGCAGTTTAATGGGGAATCAGCCCCAGCATTTT. It yields the protein CASSLMGNQPQHF.

The genes are TRBV7-2 and TRBJ2-1; possibly TRBD2 for D (7 bases). CDR3 length equals 15 residues. Germline CDR1 is SGHTA and CDR2 is FQGNSA. V was pared by 5 bases and J by 9 bases, with 20 bases between. The CDR3 sequence is CASSHGGAGTPEQFF. The CDR3 coding sequence is TGTGCCAGCAGCCATGGGGGGGCAGGGACACCTGAGCAGTTCTTC.

The chain joins TRBV2 to TRBJ2-7, with D perhaps TRBD1 (6 bases). CDR1 and CDR2 (germline): SNHLY, FYNNEI. V lost 6 bases and J 0 bases, leaving 9 bases between the germline ends. The CDR3 is 13 amino acids. The CDR3: CASRQGSSYEQYF. As DNA, the CDR3 is TGTGCCAGCAGGCAGGGGAGCTCCTACGAGCAGTACTTC.

V is TRBV18 and J is TRBJ2-5, with unresolved D. The germline V and J ends were trimmed by 8 bases and 2 bases, with 6 bases remaining between them. Per germline, CDR1 KGHSH and CDR2 LQKENI. The CDR3 length is 11 residues. The CDR3 DNA reads as TGTGCCAGCGGGCAGCAAGAGACCCAGTACTTC. Its protein product is CASGQQETQYF. Complete variable domain (other parts from reference TRBV18 and TRBJ2-5): NAGVMQNPRHLVRRRGQEARLRCSPMKGHSHVYWYRQLPEEGLKFMVYLQKENIIDESGMPKERFSAEFPKEGPSILRIQQVVRGDSAAYFCASGQQETQYFGPGTRLLVL.

The genes are TRBV15 and TRBJ1-5; D not certain. The CDR3 runs 12 residues. V gave up 0 bases and J gave up 7 bases, with 4 bases separating them. Looked up from germline, CDR1 is LNHNV and CDR2 is YYDKDF (reference sequence). The CDR3 sequence: CATSRDRQPQHF. The CDR3 DNA reads TGTGCCACCAGCAGAGATCGGCAGCCCCAGCATTTT.

The chain has TRBV6-5 and TRBJ1-5; D unclear. V was trimmed by 2 bases and J by 4 bases, leaving 12 bases between them. CDR3 length: 15 amino acids. Germline V gene sequence: CDR1 MNHEY, CDR2 SVGAGI. CDR3 coding DNA: TGTGCCAGCAGTTACACTGGGAGAGGTAATCAGCCCCAGCATTTT. It yields the protein CASSYTGRGNQPQHF.

The V call is TRBV28, the J call TRBJ1-2; no firm D call. CDR1 MDHEN and CDR2 SYDVKM come from the germline V gene. The germline V and J ends were trimmed by 4 bases and 1 base, with 16 bases remaining between them. The CDR3 length is 16 residues. The CDR3 sequence is CASSYAGGVVNYGYTF. CDR3 bases: TGTGCCAGCAGTTACGCCGGTGGGGTAGTTAACTATGGCTACACCTTC.

The rearrangement joins TRBV27 to TRBJ2-2; D unresolved. The germline gives CDR1 MNHEY, CDR2 SMNVEV (reference sequence). The length of the CDR3 is 17 residues. V shed 1 base and J shed 1 base, with 13 bases lying between them. The CDR3 reads CASSLLPSAQNTGELFF. CDR3 sequence (DNA): TGTGCCAGCAGTTTATTGCCAAGCGCTCAGAACACCGGGGAGCTGTTTTTT.

The chain uses TRBV19 and TRBJ1-5, with D perhaps TRBD1 (6 bases). CDR1 and CDR2 from the germline V gene are LNHDA and SQIVND (reference sequence). Trimming pared 7 bases from V and 0 bases from J, leaving 16 bases between. The CDR3 extends over 16 amino acids. CDR3 in DNA: TGTGCCAGTAATCCCAGGGGTACGTATAGCAATCAGCCCCAGCATTTT. Amino acids: CASNPRGTYSNQPQHF.

Worth noting for this clone: A junction end diverges from the germline sequence, so it may reflect a read error. V is TRBV28 and J is TRBJ1-4; D is uncertain. The germline V gene has CDR1 MDHEN and CDR2 SYDVKM. The CDR3 spans 15 residues. CDR3 coding DNA: TGTGCCAGCAGTTTGGAGGCAGAGATCCCTGAAGAACTGTTTTTT. Translated, it gives CASSLEAEIPEELFF.

V gene TRBV28 combines with J gene TRBJ2-5; TRBD1 aligns across 10 bases. This CDR3 is 15 amino acids long. Germline V gene lookup returns CDR1 MDHEN and CDR2 SYDVKM. V shed 5 bases and J 3 bases; nucleotides not matched to a gene: 6. CDR3 loop: CASSAGQGEKETQYF. As DNA, the CDR3 is TGTGCCAGCAGTGCTGGACAGGGGGAAAAAGAGACCCAGTACTTC.

The chain is built from TRBV5-1 and TRBJ2-3; D gene ambiguous. Trimming removed 0 bases from V and 4 bases from J, with 6 bases in between. The CDR3 is 13 amino acids. Germline-derived CDR1 and CDR2 are SGHRS and YFSETQ. The chain's CDR3 is CASSLAQADTQYF. CDR3 sequence (DNA): TGCGCCAGCAGCTTGGCTCAGGCAGATACGCAGTATTTT.

The chain joins TRBV7-6 to TRBJ2-1; D uncertain. The germline V gene has CDR1 SGHVS and CDR2 FNYEAQ. The ends were cut back, 3 bases at V and 4 bases at J, with 7 bases in the middle. The CDR3 has 13 residues. CDR3 DNA sequence: TGTGCCAGCAGCTTTTCACAGTACAATGAGCAGTTCTTC. Translation: CASSFSQYNEQFF.

The chain combines TRBV19 with TRBJ2-1; TRBD2 matches at 13 bases. CDR1 and CDR2 from the germline V gene are LNHDA and SQIVND (reference sequence). The length of the CDR3 is 16 residues. Germline trimming cut 5 bases from V and 8 bases from J; bases unmatched to any gene: 9. The CDR3 bases are TGTGCCAGTAGTTATGGACCGGGACTAGCGGGACATGAGCAGTTCTTC. Its protein product is CASSYGPGLAGHEQFF.

J is TRBJ1-1 and V is TRBV10-1; D call uncertain. Trimming took 3 bases from V and 1 from J, leaving 6 bases between them. Germline V gene data show CDR1 as WNHNN and CDR2 as SYGVQD (reference sequence). This CDR3 region has 13 residues. The CDR3 nucleotides are TGCGCCAGCAGTGAACAGCCGAACACTGAAGCTTTCTTT. This sequence encodes CASSEQPNTEAFF.

The V and J genes are TRBV7-6 and TRBJ2-5; 7 nucleotides align to TRBD1. The assigned J gene may be wrong: the sequence end matches TRBJ2-7 better. Germline lookup yields CDR1 SGHVS and CDR2 FNYEAQ. The CDR3 has 15 amino acids. CDR3: CASSLFQTGPNEQYF. In nucleotides, the CDR3 is TGTGCCAGCAGCTTATTTCAGACAGGGCCGAACGAGCAGTACTTC.